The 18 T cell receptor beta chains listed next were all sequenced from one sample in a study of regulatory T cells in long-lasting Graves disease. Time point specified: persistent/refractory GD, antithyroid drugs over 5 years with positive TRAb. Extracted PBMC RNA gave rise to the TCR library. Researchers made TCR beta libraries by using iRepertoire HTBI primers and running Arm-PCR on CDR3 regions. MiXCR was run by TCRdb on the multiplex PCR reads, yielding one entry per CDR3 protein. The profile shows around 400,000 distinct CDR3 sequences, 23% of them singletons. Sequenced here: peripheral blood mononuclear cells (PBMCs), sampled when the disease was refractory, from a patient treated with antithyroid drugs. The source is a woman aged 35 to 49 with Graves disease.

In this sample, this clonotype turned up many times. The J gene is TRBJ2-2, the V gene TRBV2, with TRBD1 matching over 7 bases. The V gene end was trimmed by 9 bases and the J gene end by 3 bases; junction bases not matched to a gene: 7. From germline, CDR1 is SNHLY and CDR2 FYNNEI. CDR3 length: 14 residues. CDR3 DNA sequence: TGTGCCAGTGTCCGGGACAGTGACACCGGGGAGCTGTTTTTT. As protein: CASVRDSDTGELFF.

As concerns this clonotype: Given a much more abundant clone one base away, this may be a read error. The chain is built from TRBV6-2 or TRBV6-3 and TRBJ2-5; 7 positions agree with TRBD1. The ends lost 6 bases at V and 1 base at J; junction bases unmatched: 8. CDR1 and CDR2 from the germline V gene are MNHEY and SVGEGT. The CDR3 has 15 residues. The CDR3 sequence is CASRRAGTVQETQYF. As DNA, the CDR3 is TGTGCCAGCAGGAGGGCCGGGACAGTCCAAGAGACCCAGTACTTC.

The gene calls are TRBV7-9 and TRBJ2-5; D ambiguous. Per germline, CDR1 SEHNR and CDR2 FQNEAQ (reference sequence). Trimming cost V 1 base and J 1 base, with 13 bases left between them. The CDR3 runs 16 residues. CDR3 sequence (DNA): TGTGCCAGCAGCTTAGATCCGGGTCTAAGCCAAGAGACCCAGTACTTC. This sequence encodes CASSLDPGLSQETQYF.

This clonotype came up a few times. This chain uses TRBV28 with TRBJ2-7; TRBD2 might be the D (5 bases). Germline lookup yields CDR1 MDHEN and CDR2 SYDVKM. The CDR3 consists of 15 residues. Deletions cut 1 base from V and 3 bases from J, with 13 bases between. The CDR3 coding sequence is TGTGCCAGCAGTTTATCCCGGGAACCCCACTACGAGCAGTACTTC. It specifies CASSLSREPHYEQYF.

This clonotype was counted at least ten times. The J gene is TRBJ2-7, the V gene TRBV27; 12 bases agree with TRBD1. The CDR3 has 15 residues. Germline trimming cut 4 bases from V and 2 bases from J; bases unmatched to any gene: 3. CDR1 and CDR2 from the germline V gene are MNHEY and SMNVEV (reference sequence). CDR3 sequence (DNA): TGTGCCAGCAGTTCGGGACAGGGGGCTACCTACGAGCAGTACTTC. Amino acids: CASSSGQGATYEQYF.

The CDR3 here is CSASLLVGSNEQYF. The CDR3 DNA is TGCAGTGCTAGCCTACTAGTGGGGAGTAACGAGCAGTACTTC. The gene calls are TRBV20-1 and TRBJ2-7; maybe TRBD2 (5 bases). With 3 bases removed from V and 5 bases from J, the gap between germline ends came to 17 bases. The CDR3 is made up of 14 amino acids. Germline V gene data show CDR1 as DFQATT and CDR2 as SNEGSKA (reference sequence).

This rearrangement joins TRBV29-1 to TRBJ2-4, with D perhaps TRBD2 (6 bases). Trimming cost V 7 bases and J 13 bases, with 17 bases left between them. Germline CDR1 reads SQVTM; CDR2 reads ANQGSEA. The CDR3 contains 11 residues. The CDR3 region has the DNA TGCAGCGGCGGGTGGGACTCGGGGCAGTACTTC. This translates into CSGGWDSGQYF.

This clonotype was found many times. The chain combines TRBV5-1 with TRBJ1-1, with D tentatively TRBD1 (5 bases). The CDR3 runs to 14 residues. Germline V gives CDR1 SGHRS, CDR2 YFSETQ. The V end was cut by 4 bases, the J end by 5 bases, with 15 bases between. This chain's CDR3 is CASSPLGGWTEAFF. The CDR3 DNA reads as TGCGCCAGCAGCCCCCTCGGGGGATGGACTGAAGCTTTCTTT.

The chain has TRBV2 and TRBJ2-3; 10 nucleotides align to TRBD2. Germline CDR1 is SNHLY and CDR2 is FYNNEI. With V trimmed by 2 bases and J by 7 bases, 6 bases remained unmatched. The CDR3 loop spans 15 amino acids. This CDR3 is CASSERAGGPNTQYF. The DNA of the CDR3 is TGTGCCAGCAGTGAACGAGCGGGAGGGCCGAATACGCAGTATTTT.

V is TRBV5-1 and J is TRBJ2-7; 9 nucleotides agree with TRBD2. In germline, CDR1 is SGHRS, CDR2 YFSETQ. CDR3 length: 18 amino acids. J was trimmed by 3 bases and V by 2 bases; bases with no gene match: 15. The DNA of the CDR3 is TGCGCCAGCAGCTTCTCGACCCCAGTAGCGGGAGAAGTCTACGAGCAGTACTTC. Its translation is CASSFSTPVAGEVYEQYF.

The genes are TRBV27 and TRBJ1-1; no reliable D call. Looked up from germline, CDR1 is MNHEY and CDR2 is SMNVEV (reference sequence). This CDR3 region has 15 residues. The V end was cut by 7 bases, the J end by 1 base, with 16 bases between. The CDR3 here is CASNPLGRRNTEAFF. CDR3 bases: TGTGCCAGCAATCCTCTGGGCAGAAGGAACACTGAAGCTTTCTTT.

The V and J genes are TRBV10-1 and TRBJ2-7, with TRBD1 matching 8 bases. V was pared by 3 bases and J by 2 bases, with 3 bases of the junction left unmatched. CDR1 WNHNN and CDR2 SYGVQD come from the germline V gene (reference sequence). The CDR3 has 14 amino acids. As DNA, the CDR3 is TGCGCCAGCAGTGAAACAGGGGGGACCTACGAGCAGTACTTC. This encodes CASSETGGTYEQYF.

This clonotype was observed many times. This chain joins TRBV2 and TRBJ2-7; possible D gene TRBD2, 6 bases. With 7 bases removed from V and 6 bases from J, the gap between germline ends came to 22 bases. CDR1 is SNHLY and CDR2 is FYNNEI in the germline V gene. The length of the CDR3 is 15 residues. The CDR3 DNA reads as TGTGCCAGCACGAGGACGGGCGGGATAACAGTCGAGCAGTACTTC. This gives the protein CASTRTGGITVEQYF.

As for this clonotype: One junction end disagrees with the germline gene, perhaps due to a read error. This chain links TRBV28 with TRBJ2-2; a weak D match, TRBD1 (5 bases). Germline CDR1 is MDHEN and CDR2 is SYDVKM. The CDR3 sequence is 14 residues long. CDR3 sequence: CAGSLSSDIGELFF. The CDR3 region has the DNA TGTGCCGGCAGTTTATCCTCGGACATCGGGGAGCTGTTTTTT.

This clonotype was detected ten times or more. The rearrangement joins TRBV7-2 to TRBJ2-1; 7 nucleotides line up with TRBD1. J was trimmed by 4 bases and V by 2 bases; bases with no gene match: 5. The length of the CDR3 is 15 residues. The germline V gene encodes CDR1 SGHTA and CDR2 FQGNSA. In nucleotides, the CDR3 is TGTGCCAGCAGCTTATGGGACAGAGCTTACAATGAGCAGTTCTTC. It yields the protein CASSLWDRAYNEQFF.

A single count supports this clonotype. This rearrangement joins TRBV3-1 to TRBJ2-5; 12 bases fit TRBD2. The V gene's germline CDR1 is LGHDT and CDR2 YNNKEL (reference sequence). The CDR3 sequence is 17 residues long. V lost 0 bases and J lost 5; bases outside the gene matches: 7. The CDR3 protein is CASSQDSSGRARETQYF. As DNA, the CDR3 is TGTGCCAGCAGCCAAGATTCTAGCGGGAGGGCTAGGGAGACCCAGTACTTC.

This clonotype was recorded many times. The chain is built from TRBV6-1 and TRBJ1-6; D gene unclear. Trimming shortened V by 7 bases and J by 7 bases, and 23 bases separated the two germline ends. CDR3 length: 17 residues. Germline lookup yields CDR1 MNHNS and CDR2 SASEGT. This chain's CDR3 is CASTQSKYGRANSPLHF. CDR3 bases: TGTGCCAGCACCCAAAGTAAATATGGGAGAGCGAATTCACCCCTCCACTTT.

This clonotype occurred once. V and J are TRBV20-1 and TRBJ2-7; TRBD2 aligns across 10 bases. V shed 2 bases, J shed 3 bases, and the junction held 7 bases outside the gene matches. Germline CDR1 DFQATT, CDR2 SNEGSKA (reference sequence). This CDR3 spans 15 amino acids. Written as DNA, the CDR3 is TGCAGTGCTAGACCCACTCTAGCGGGAGTCTACGAGCAGTACTTC. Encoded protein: CSARPTLAGVYEQYF.